This T cell receptor beta chain was identified in a study of blood T cell repertoires in COVID-19. Across the study: COVID-19 samples, acute and convalescent, were from the United States, Italy and Spain. T cells, B-cell-depleted T cells, or PBMCs provided the cDNA or gDNA that served as material.

This clone has a count of ten or more. Methods used by the authors: Estimates of nucleated cell counts were drawn from the amplification of reference gene primers. The repertoire was sequenced with immunoSEQ multiplex PCR; TCRdb's copy has only in-frame clones and lacks some. That table gives V, J and clone size, and the DNA gave D and trimming. The data show about 70,000 clones, about 84% seen once. The CDR3 contains 13 residues. Germline assignment: CDR1 MDHEN and CDR2 SYDVKM. V shed 8 bases, J shed 0 bases, and the junction held 4 bases outside the gene matches. The chain uses TRBV28 and TRBJ2-7; 7 positions agree with TRBD2. This sequence was found in a human donor in a cohort sampled during active COVID-19. The specimen was peripheral blood. Written as DNA, the CDR3 is TGTGCCAGCGGGGAGGGTGGCTCCTACGAGCAGTACTTC. Encoded protein: CASGEGGSYEQYF.